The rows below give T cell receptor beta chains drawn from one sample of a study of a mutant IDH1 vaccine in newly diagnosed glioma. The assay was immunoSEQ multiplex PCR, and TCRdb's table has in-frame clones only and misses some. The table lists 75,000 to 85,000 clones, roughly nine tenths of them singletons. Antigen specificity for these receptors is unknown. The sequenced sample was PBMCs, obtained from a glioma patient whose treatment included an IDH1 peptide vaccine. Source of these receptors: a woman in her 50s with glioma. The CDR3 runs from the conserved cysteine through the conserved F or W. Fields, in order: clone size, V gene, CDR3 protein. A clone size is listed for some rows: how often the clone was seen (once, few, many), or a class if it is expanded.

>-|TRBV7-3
CASSRGGPGNTIYF
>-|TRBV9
CASSVGQSGSYGYTF
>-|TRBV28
CASTPLAETYNEQFF
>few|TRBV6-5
CASSYTSGSSTQYF
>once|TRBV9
CASAVRRSADTQYF
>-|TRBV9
CASSPMGGENPYEQYF
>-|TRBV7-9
CASNRETDTQYF
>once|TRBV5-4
CAINRLGQDSSDIQYF
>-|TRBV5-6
CASSLGVGETQYF
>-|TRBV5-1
CASSHRKSGLYEQYF
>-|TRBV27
CASSLSYNEQFF
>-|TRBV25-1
CASSGAWGPEETQYF
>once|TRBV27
CASSHRGLNTEAFF
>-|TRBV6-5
CASSGIAGGLDTQYF
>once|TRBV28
CASRTGGADTGELFF
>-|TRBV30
CAWKPRLMGYEQYF
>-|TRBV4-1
CASSQRDRSSSYNEQFF
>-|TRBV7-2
CASSSQQSGEQYF
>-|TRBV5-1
CASSSAGRFQAGEQFF
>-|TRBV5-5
CASSLRTAIGGNTIYF
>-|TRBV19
CASSQEDGPGETQYF
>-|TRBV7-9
CAPDDEQFF
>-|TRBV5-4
CASSFGQGARTDTQYF
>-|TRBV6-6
CASSYSERAIYQHF
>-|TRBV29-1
CSGWGPTDTQYF